The 26 T cell receptor beta chains below were found in one sample sequenced in a study of blood T cell repertoires in COVID-19 (dated by TCRdb to the early 2020s). The method was the immunoSEQ multiplex PCR assay. TCRdb took over this immuneACCESS table, retaining in-frame rearrangements with V and J assigned. Such tables are incomplete; in checked studies, under half of the missing clones stem from an unresolved V gene, and the remainder is unexplained. Here the sample has under 200,000 clones; roughly 88% occur a single time. The top ten clonotypes cover around 2.1% of the sample. The specimen was peripheral blood. These receptors all come from a young man with acute or convalescent COVID-19.

The CDR3 protein is CASTQGAASYEQYF. Here the CDR3 DNA reads TGTGCCAGTACCCAGGGGGCGGCTTCCTACGAGCAGTACTTC. The chain joins TRBV19 to TRBJ2-7; 8 bases are a match to TRBD1. V shed 7 bases and J 1 base; nucleotides not matched to a gene: 6. The CDR3 has 14 amino acids. The germline CDR1 and CDR2 sequences are LNHDA and SQIVND (reference sequence).

J is TRBJ1-6 and V is TRBV9; no definite D call. The V and J ends lost 0 bases and 9 bases respectively, with 10 bases between them. CDR1 and CDR2 from the germline V gene are SGDLS and YYNGEE. The CDR3 contains 14 residues. CDR3 in DNA: TGTGCCAGCAGCGTAGGGCAGGTGGGTTCACCCCTCCACTTT. It is translated as CASSVGQVGSPLHF.

This sequence joins TRBV9 and TRBJ1-6; 11 bases line up with TRBD1. Trimming removed 0 bases from V and 9 bases from J; junction bases left unmatched: 11. Germline V gene data show CDR1 as SGDLS and CDR2 as YYNGEE. The CDR3 sequence is 18 residues long. CDR3 nucleotides: TGTGCCAGCAGCGTAGCTACAGGGACAGGGGGACGAGGTTCACCCCTCCACTTT. Amino acids: CASSVATGTGGRGSPLHF. The full variable domain, its missing parts supplied by reference TRBV9 and TRBJ1-6, is DSGVTQTPKHLITATGQRVTLRCSPRSGDLSVYWYQQSLDQGLQFLIQYYNGEERAKGNILERFSAQQFPDLHSELNLSSLELGDSALYFCASSVATGTGGRGSPLHFGNGTRLTVT.

The V call is TRBV2, the J call TRBJ1-1, with D hard to call. This CDR3 has 14 amino acids. The V gene lost 7 bases and the J gene lost 1 base, with 13 bases spanning the gap. Germline V lookup: CDR1 SNHLY, CDR2 FYNNEI. Written as DNA, the CDR3 is TGTGCCAGCACTTTTCCTTCCGGGAACACTGAAGCTTTCTTT. Protein product: CASTFPSGNTEAFF.

In nucleotides, the CDR3 is TGTGCCAGTAGTATAGCTGGGACAGATAACTATGGCTACACCTTC. Its protein is CASSIAGTDNYGYTF. The chain uses TRBV19 and TRBJ1-2; 7 nucleotides match TRBD1. Germline V gene data show CDR1 as LNHDA and CDR2 as SQIVND (reference sequence). Trimming removed 1 base from V and 1 base from J; junction bases left unmatched: 3. The CDR3 is 15 residues long. The entire variable domain, with the rest obtained from reference TRBV19 and TRBJ1-2, is as follows: DGGITQSPKYLFRKEGQNVTLSCEQNLNHDAMYWYRQDPGQGLRLIYYSQIVNDFQKGDIAEGYSVSREKKESFPLTVTSAQKNPTAFYLCASSIAGTDNYGYTFGSGTRLTVV.

This clone came up once. V is TRBV3-1 (or the pseudogene TRBV3-2) and J is TRBJ1-4; 7 nucleotides align to TRBD1. V trimming: 5 bases; J trimming: 8 bases; junction bases outside the gene matches: 8. Per germline, CDR1 LGHDT and CDR2 YNNKEL (reference sequence). The CDR3 totals 14 residues. In DNA form, the CDR3 reads TGTGCCAGCAGCGCAACGGGGACAGTCGAAAAACTGTTTTTT. Its protein product is CASSATGTVEKLFF.

J is TRBJ2-7 and V is TRBV28; TRBD1 matches 8 bases. This CDR3 region has 18 residues. CDR1 MDHEN and CDR2 SYDVKM come from the germline V gene. The trim removed 4 bases at V and 0 bases at J, leaving 14 bases unmatched. This CDR3 is CASSSYGTGTFPSYEQYF. Here the CDR3 DNA reads TGTGCCAGCAGTTCATACGGGACAGGCACTTTCCCCTCCTACGAGCAGTACTTC.

The rearrangement links TRBV6-6 to TRBJ2-7; 7 positions agree with TRBD1. The CDR3 runs to 14 residues. Germline loops: CDR1 MNHNY, CDR2 SVGAGI (reference sequence). The J segment lost 3 bases and the V segment lost 0 bases, leaving 2 bases of the junction unmatched. The CDR3 sequence: CASSYSPGGYEQYF. CDR3 DNA sequence: TGTGCCAGCAGTTACTCGCCAGGGGGCTACGAGCAGTACTTC.

The chain carries TRBV30 and TRBJ1-1, with 8 bases fitting TRBD1. Unmatched junction bases numbered 4, after V lost 0 bases and J lost 10 bases. This CDR3 spans 12 amino acids. CDR1 GTSNPN and CDR2 SVGIG come from the germline V gene (reference sequence). CDR3 sequence reads: CAWSVQGASAFF. The CDR3 nucleotides read TGTGCCTGGAGTGTTCAGGGGGCTTCAGCTTTCTTT.

This clone was detected only once. The V gene is TRBV19, the J gene TRBJ1-5; D is unclear. Per germline, CDR1 LNHDA and CDR2 SQIVND (reference sequence). The CDR3 loop spans 13 amino acids. The V gene lost 6 bases and the J gene lost 0 bases, with 6 bases spanning the gap. The CDR3: CASRLASNQPQHF. CDR3 DNA sequence: TGTGCCAGTAGATTAGCTAGCAATCAGCCCCAGCATTTT.

The count of this clone is one. The chain employs TRBV12-3 or TRBV12-4 and TRBJ1-1, with a weak D call TRBD1 (6 bases). The CDR3 is 13 residues long. The V end was cut by 5 bases, the J end by 7 bases, with 14 bases between. CDR3 region: CASSLRTALEAFF. For the CDR3, the DNA is TGTGCCAGCAGTCTGAGGACAGCCCTTGAAGCTTTCTTT.

The V call is TRBV18, the J call TRBJ1-2; D unclear. Trimming pared 0 bases from V and 8 bases from J, leaving 10 bases between. Germline V CDR1 and CDR2: KGHSH, LQKENI. There are 13 residues in the CDR3. CDR3 protein: CASSPPRGSGYTF. CDR3 nucleotides: TGTGCCAGCTCACCACCGAGAGGGTCGGGCTACACCTTC. Using reference TRBV18 and TRBJ1-2 for the parts outside the CDR3, the full variable domain is NAGVMQNPRHLVRRRGQEARLRCSPMKGHSHVYWYRQLPEEGLKFMVYLQKENIIDESGMPKERFSAEFPKEGPSILRIQQVVRGDSAAYFCASSPPRGSGYTFGSGTRLTVV.

This rearrangement joins TRBV7-2 to TRBJ2-7, with D possibly matching TRBD1 (5 bases). From germline, CDR1 is SGHTA and CDR2 FQGNSA. The V end was cut by 1 base, the J end by 4 bases, with 11 bases between. The CDR3 spans 14 residues. The CDR3 spells CASSLVLGDYEQYF. For the CDR3, the DNA is TGTGCCAGCAGCTTAGTCTTAGGGGATTACGAGCAGTACTTC.

The V call is TRBV5-1, the J call TRBJ2-2; the D gene is possibly TRBD1 (5 bases). This CDR3 has 14 residues. Per the germline V gene, CDR1 is SGHRS and CDR2 is YFSETQ. Deletions cut 4 bases from V and 7 bases from J, with 14 bases between. CDR3 sequence: CASSAIPGNGELFF. CDR3 in DNA: TGCGCCAGCAGCGCCATCCCAGGGAACGGGGAGCTGTTTTTT.

This clone appeared once. The rearrangement uses TRBV30 and TRBJ2-7; 12 nucleotides align to TRBD1. This CDR3 has 14 residues. The germline gives CDR1 GTSNPN, CDR2 SVGIG (reference sequence). V dropped 2 bases and J dropped 6; count of bases not matched to a gene: 5. In DNA form, the CDR3 reads TGTGCCTGGAGTTGGGGACAGGGGGCTGGCGAGCAGTACTTC. Amino acids: CAWSWGQGAGEQYF.

The table lists this clone with a count of one. V usage is TRBV30 and J usage is TRBJ2-1, with D hard to call. This CDR3 contains 12 residues. The V end was cut by 3 bases, the J end by 3 bases, with 6 bases between. Germline V gene sequence: CDR1 GTSNPN, CDR2 SVGIG (reference sequence). The CDR3 region is CAWRPNYNEQFF. As DNA, the CDR3 is TGTGCCTGGAGACCTAACTACAATGAGCAGTTCTTC.

The rearrangement uses TRBV5-1 and TRBJ2-7, with D maybe TRBD1 (6 bases). Germline lookup yields CDR1 SGHRS and CDR2 YFSETQ. With 3 bases removed from V and 6 bases from J, the gap between germline ends came to 16 bases. This CDR3 comprises 14 residues. This chain's CDR3 is CASSWTQGRGEQYF. CDR3 sequence (DNA): TGCGCCAGCAGCTGGACGCAGGGGCGAGGCGAGCAGTACTTC.

The rearrangement links TRBV18 to TRBJ1-4, with 7 bases matching TRBD1. Looked up from germline, CDR1 is KGHSH and CDR2 is LQKENI. This CDR3 has 16 amino acids. V was pared by 2 bases and J by 4 bases, with 7 bases of the junction left unmatched. CDR3 residues: CASSPVVGQINEKLFF. For the CDR3, the DNA is TGTGCCAGCTCACCAGTCGTGGGACAGATTAATGAAAAACTGTTTTTT. The whole variable domain, filled in from reference TRBV18 and TRBJ1-4, reads NAGVMQNPRHLVRRRGQEARLRCSPMKGHSHVYWYRQLPEEGLKFMVYLQKENIIDESGMPKERFSAEFPKEGPSILRIQQVVRGDSAAYFCASSPVVGQINEKLFFGSGTQLSVL.

The gene calls are TRBV7-9 and TRBJ2-5; D call uncertain. Germline CDR1 and CDR2: SEHNR and FQNEAQ (reference sequence). The CDR3 contains 11 residues. V was clipped by 5 bases and J by 3 bases, with 4 bases between them. The CDR3 nucleotides read TGTGCCAGCAGCATTAAAGAGACCCAGTACTTC. Protein product: CASSIKETQYF.

The chain has TRBV10-2 and TRBJ1-6; no reliable D call. Germline V lookup: CDR1 WSHSY, CDR2 SAAADI. V gave up 3 bases and J gave up 14 bases, with 14 bases separating them. The CDR3 covers 13 residues. Here the CDR3 DNA reads TGCGCCAGCAGTGATCCCGCGGGTCTGACCCTCCACTTT. Translation gives CASSDPAGLTLHF.

V is TRBV7-9 and J is TRBJ2-7, with 7 bases fitting TRBD2. CDR3 length: 13 amino acids. J was trimmed by 7 bases and V by 1 base; bases with no gene match: 4. Germline CDR1 reads SEHNR; CDR2 reads FQNEAQ (reference sequence). The CDR3 loop is CASSLDREGEQYF. The CDR3 DNA follows: TGTGCCAGCAGCTTAGATAGGGAGGGGGAGCAGTACTTC.

V gene TRBV11-2 combines with J gene TRBJ2-5, with 13 bases fitting TRBD2. Trimming at V came to 1 base and at J to 1 base, leaving 6 bases not matched to a gene. The CDR3 extends over 18 amino acids. Germline V CDR1 and CDR2: SGHAT, FQNNGV. For the CDR3, the DNA is TGTGCCAGCAGCTTAGGCGGACTAGCGGGGGTTTTCCAAGAGACCCAGTACTTC. Translation gives CASSLGGLAGVFQETQYF.

The chain carries TRBV19 and TRBJ2-3; 8 nucleotides match TRBD1. The J segment lost 3 bases and the V segment lost 6 bases, leaving 8 bases of the junction unmatched. The germline V gene has CDR1 LNHDA and CDR2 SQIVND (reference sequence). The CDR3 has 15 residues. CDR3 DNA: TGTGCCAGTAGCCCCCCCGGGACAGGTACAGATACGCAGTATTTT. Protein product: CASSPPGTGTDTQYF.

CDR3 DNA: TGTGCCAGCAGTGAATCATTTCCCGGGACTAGCGTTGAGCAGTACTTC. Protein: CASSESFPGTSVEQYF. This sequence joins TRBV25-1 and TRBJ2-7; 10 bases match TRBD2. CDR3 length equals 16 residues. V lost 1 base to trimming and J lost 7 bases; unmatched junction nucleotides: 10. Germline V gene data show CDR1 as MGHDK and CDR2 as SYGVNS.

This chain connects TRBV27 to TRBJ2-7; 14 bases fit TRBD2. V was pared by 5 bases and J by 4 bases, with 4 bases of the junction left unmatched. Germline lookup yields CDR1 MNHEY and CDR2 SMNVEV (reference sequence). CDR3 length equals 15 residues. In DNA form, the CDR3 reads TGTGCCAGCAGTCCTGGGACTAGCGGGGGTTACGAGCAGTACTTC. Translation gives CASSPGTSGGYEQYF.

This clone showed up just once. The chain has TRBV5-1 and TRBJ2-7; D perhaps matches TRBD2 (5 bases). The V end lost 0 bases, the J end lost 2 bases, and 15 bases lay between the germline ends. CDR3 length equals 16 residues. Germline loops: CDR1 SGHRS, CDR2 YFSETQ. The CDR3 region is CASSLAGSGSPYEQYF. The DNA for the CDR3 is TGCGCCAGCAGCTTGGCCGGATCGGGGTCCCCCTACGAGCAGTACTTC.